These 22 T cell receptor beta chains originate from one sample sequenced in a study of T cells in Graves' hyperthyroidism and ophthalmopathy. Template material for amplifying TCR beta CDR3 regions consisted of RNA transcripts. With the HTBI primer set, the TCR CDR3 went through a first round of RT-PCR. TCRdb independently ran MiXCR on the multiplex PCR reads; one entry per CDR3 protein. The sample has 300,000 to 400,000 distinct CDR3 sequences, more than 11% seen once. The sequenced sample consisted of blood. The receptors derive from a woman aged 60-75 years with Graves' hyperthyroidism.

At least ten counts were recorded for this clonotype. The chain carries TRBV12-3 or TRBV12-4 and TRBJ2-7; no firm D call. The V gene lost 6 bases and the J gene lost 6 bases, with 18 bases spanning the gap. CDR3 length equals 14 residues. The CDR3 DNA reads as TGTGCCAGCAGGGAAACGGTTGGTACGGGCGAGCAGTACTTC. This encodes CASRETVGTGEQYF.

This clonotype was seen a handful of times. CDR3 in amino acids: CASSQDGVGETQYF. In DNA, the CDR3 is TGCGCCAGCAGCCAAGATGGGGTGGGAGAGACCCAGTACTTC. The J gene is TRBJ2-5, the V gene TRBV4-1; D is unresolved. Germline V gives CDR1 MGHRA, CDR2 YSYEKL. The CDR3 is made up of 14 amino acids. The V gene lost 0 bases and the J gene lost 4 bases, with 9 bases spanning the gap.

This clonotype was seen ten or more times. This chain connects TRBV7-9 to TRBJ2-1; no clear D gene. V shed 2 bases and J shed 5 bases, with 7 bases lying between them. This CDR3 is built from 13 residues. Looked up from germline, CDR1 is SEHNR and CDR2 is FQNEAQ (reference sequence). CDR3 sequence reads: CASSLTRNNEQFF. The CDR3 region has the DNA TGTGCCAGCAGCTTAACTCGGAACAATGAGCAGTTCTTC.

This clonotype was counted ten times or more. The chain is built from TRBV9 and TRBJ2-1; D is undetermined. V lost 4 bases, J lost 0 bases, and 11 bases lay in between. The CDR3 has 15 amino acids. Germline CDR1 and CDR2: SGDLS and YYNGEE. The CDR3: CASSLNIGSYNEQFF. The DNA for the CDR3 is TGTGCCAGCAGCCTAAACATAGGCTCCTACAATGAGCAGTTCTTC.

This clonotype has at least ten counts. This chain uses TRBV2 with TRBJ2-7, with 8 bases that match TRBD2. Germline V gene data show CDR1 as SNHLY and CDR2 as FYNNEI. CDR3 length equals 13 residues. V was clipped by 7 bases and J by 7 bases; unmatched bases: 9. For the CDR3, the DNA is TGTGCCAGCAAACTAGCGGAGGTGGGTGAGCAGTACTTC. Amino acid sequence: CASKLAEVGEQYF.

This clonotype was counted at least ten times. The CDR3 DNA sequence: TGCGCCAGCAGCTTGGCCGGGGGGGGCCAGGGCATGTATGGCTACACCTTC. This encodes CASSLAGGGQGMYGYTF. The rearrangement joins TRBV5-1 to TRBJ1-2, with D possibly matching TRBD1 (6 bases). Per germline, CDR1 SGHRS and CDR2 YFSETQ. The V end was cut by 0 bases, the J end by 5 bases, with 20 bases between. The length of the CDR3 is 17 residues.

This clonotype was picked up many times. The chain's CDR3 is CASSLDQGNYGYTF. DNA for the CDR3: TGTGCCAGCAGTTTAGATCAGGGGAACTATGGCTACACCTTC. The chain joins TRBV12-3 or TRBV12-4 to TRBJ1-2; perhaps TRBD1 as D (6 bases). This CDR3 is built from 14 residues. The V and J ends lost 1 base and 2 bases respectively, with 8 bases between them.

This sequence joins TRBV7-9 and TRBJ2-3; TRBD2 agrees at 7 bases. Germline CDR1 reads SEHNR; CDR2 reads FQNEAQ (reference sequence). This CDR3 is 15 amino acids long. V trimming: 5 bases; J trimming: 0 bases; junction bases outside the gene matches: 5. CDR3 DNA: TGTGCCAGCAGCCGTAGCGGGTCTAGCACAGATACGCAGTATTTT. Amino acid sequence: CASSRSGSSTDTQYF.

This clonotype came up many times. The chain carries TRBV12-3 or TRBV12-4 and TRBJ2-4; possibly TRBD1 or TRBD2 for D (5 bases each). The V end was cut by 4 bases, the J end by 8 bases, with 9 bases between. The CDR3 is 12 residues long. This chain's CDR3 is CASSSGLDIQYF. CDR3 coding DNA: TGTGCCAGCAGTTCGGGGCTGGACATTCAGTACTTC.

This clonotype was detected ten times or more. This CDR3 reads CASSLQIGLVLQETQYF. Here the CDR3 DNA reads TGTGCCAGCAGCTTACAGATCGGATTGGTCCTGCAGGAGACCCAGTACTTC. The chain links TRBV11-2 to TRBJ2-5; D uncertain. Germline V lookup: CDR1 SGHAT, CDR2 FQNNGV. Trimming pared 2 bases from V and 5 bases from J, leaving 21 bases between. This CDR3 contains 17 residues.

This clonotype was counted a few times. This rearrangement joins TRBV7-3 to TRBJ1-2; D is unresolved. Per the germline V gene, CDR1 is SGHTA and CDR2 is FQGTGA. The V end was cut by 1 base, the J end by 0 bases, with 9 bases between. The CDR3 runs to 15 residues. The chain's CDR3 is CASSLMPGPNYGYTF. Written as DNA, the CDR3 is TGTGCCAGCAGCTTAATGCCCGGGCCTAACTATGGCTACACCTTC.

The sample holds many counts of this clonotype. This chain uses TRBV12-3 or TRBV12-4 with TRBJ2-7; no clear D gene. The CDR3 spans 15 residues. Trimming removed 3 bases from V and 2 bases from J, with 14 bases in between. DNA for the CDR3: TGTGCCAGCAGTTTTGGCGGAGACAACACCTACGAGCAGTACTTC. Translation: CASSFGGDNTYEQYF.

In its sample, this clonotype was seen a few times. Being one base from a much bigger clone, this may be a read error. The DNA of the CDR3 is TGTGCCAGCAGTTCATTAGCGGAGGTTTACAATGGGCAGTTCTTC. It is translated as CASSSLAEVYNGQFF. The genes are TRBV28 and TRBJ2-1; maybe TRBD2 (6 bases). The germline V gene has CDR1 MDHEN and CDR2 SYDVKM. The CDR3 length is 15 residues.

This clonotype was recorded at least ten times. V is TRBV27 and J is TRBJ2-7; possibly TRBD2 for D (6 bases). V shed 7 bases and J shed 5 bases, with 18 bases lying between them. The CDR3 sequence is 14 residues long. Germline assignment: CDR1 MNHEY and CDR2 SMNVEV (reference sequence). CDR3 residues: CASTPPGRRNEQYF. CDR3 DNA: TGTGCCAGCACCCCCCCCGGGAGAAGGAACGAGCAGTACTTC.

The rearrangement links TRBV5-1 to TRBJ2-6; D not resolved. Trimming removed 0 bases at V and 2 bases at J, with 9 bases between. CDR3 length: 16 residues. Per germline, CDR1 SGHRS and CDR2 YFSETQ. CDR3 loop: CASSLEGVAGANVLTF. The CDR3 nucleotides are TGCGCCAGCAGCTTGGAGGGCGTCGCTGGGGCCAACGTCCTGACTTTC.

The chain employs TRBV6-1 and TRBJ1-4, with D maybe TRBD1 (5 bases). Deletions cut 6 bases from V and 7 bases from J, with 15 bases between. This CDR3 spans 14 amino acids. CDR1 MNHNS and CDR2 SASEGT come from the germline V gene. The CDR3 is CASRSPGEREKLFF. CDR3 coding DNA: TGTGCCAGCAGATCTCCGGGGGAGCGTGAAAAACTGTTTTTT.

Details on this clonotype: With a much larger clone just one base away, this may be a read error. V is TRBV30 and J is TRBJ1-2; possible D gene TRBD1, 5 bases. CDR1 is GTSNPN, CDR2 SVGIG, per germline (reference sequence). This CDR3 region has 14 residues. The ends were cut back, 2 bases at V and 3 bases at J, with 13 bases in the middle. CDR3 coding DNA: TGTGCCTGGAGTCTACTTCAGGGTGACTATGGCTACACCTTC. Translated: CAWSLLQGDYGYTF.

This clonotype was seen once. The chain employs TRBV10-3 and TRBJ1-4; TRBD1 is a possible D gene (6 bases). The CDR3 has 13 amino acids. V lost 3 bases and J lost 7, with 9 bases in between. The V gene's germline CDR1 is ENHRY and CDR2 SYGVKD. CDR3 coding DNA: TGTGCCATCAGTGATCCCAGGGGTGAAAAACTGTTTTTT. Translating it yields CAISDPRGEKLFF.

There are many counts of this clonotype. The chain combines TRBV7-9 with TRBJ2-7; tentative D call: TRBD1 (6 bases). Per the germline V gene, CDR1 is SEHNR and CDR2 is FQNEAQ (reference sequence). V lost 5 bases and J lost 0, with 11 bases in between. This CDR3 region has 14 residues. The CDR3 spells CASSPGEFSYEQYF. The CDR3 DNA is TGTGCCAGCAGCCCAGGGGAATTCTCCTACGAGCAGTACTTC. Using reference TRBV7-9 and TRBJ2-7 for the parts outside the CDR3, the full variable domain is DTGVSQNPRHKITKRGQNVTFRCDPISEHNRLYWYRQTLGQGPEFLTYFQNEAQLEKSRLLSDRFSAERPKGSFSTLEIQRTEQGDSAMYLCASSPGEFSYEQYFGPGTRLTVT.

The table lists this clonotype with many counts. This chain links TRBV30 with TRBJ2-7, with a possible D match to TRBD2 (6 bases). Germline assignment: CDR1 GTSNPN and CDR2 SVGIG (reference sequence). CDR3 length: 15 amino acids. V was cut by 3 bases and J by 4 bases, with 19 bases left in between. CDR3 residues: CAWRRTGVGHYEQYF. DNA for the CDR3: TGTGCCTGGAGACGGACGGGGGTTGGACATTACGAGCAGTACTTC.

The chain couples TRBV11-3 to TRBJ1-1, with D perhaps matching TRBD1 (6 bases). V lost 2 bases and J lost 11, with 18 bases in between. From germline, CDR1 is SGHNT and CDR2 YENEEA. This CDR3 comprises 14 residues. Here the CDR3 reads CASSLRGRVIGAFF. The CDR3 nucleotides are TGTGCCAGCAGCTTACGGGGGCGCGTAATTGGGGCTTTCTTT.

This clonotype has a handful of counts. This chain joins TRBV6-1 and TRBJ2-7; 12 nucleotides match TRBD2. The germline V gene has CDR1 MNHNS and CDR2 SASEGT. J gave up 3 bases and V 5 bases, and 8 bases lay outside the gene matches. CDR3 length: 16 residues. CDR3 DNA sequence: TGTGCCAGCAGTTTCTCCCTAGCGGGAGGGATCTACGAGCAGTACTTC. The encoded protein is CASSFSLAGGIYEQYF.